A single sample gave rise to the 32 T cell receptor beta chains below, sequenced in a study of Ad26.COV2.S vaccination and SARS-CoV-2 variants. As for treatment: some 19 received Ad26.COV2.S at low or high dose, single or two shots; 5 received placebo; per-sample allocation not given. Specimens were obtained on day 63 following the first vaccine or placebo injection. Here immunoSEQ multiplex PCR was the method, and the copy in TCRdb shows in-frame clones only, minus some. The sample lists 350,000 to 500,000 clones, around 90% occurring once. The source material was peripheral blood, sampled in a trial of Ad26.COV2.S vaccine versus placebo. The receptors stem from a person between 18 and 65 years old who received the Ad26.COV2.S COVID-19 vaccine or a placebo.

The rearrangement links TRBV5-1 to TRBJ2-3; D unresolved. This CDR3 has 16 amino acids. CDR1 SGHRS and CDR2 YFSETQ come from the germline V gene. The V end lost 0 bases, the J end lost 0 bases, and 11 bases lay between the germline ends. The CDR3 DNA reads TGCGCCAGCAGCTTGGCCGAGGCCTCTAGCACAGATACGCAGTATTTT. It yields the protein CASSLAEASSTDTQYF.

This chain connects TRBV6-5 to TRBJ1-3, with D unresolved. Germline CDR1 and CDR2: MNHEY and SVGAGI. CDR3 length equals 15 residues. The V gene lost 6 bases and the J gene lost 0 bases, with 12 bases spanning the gap. CDR3 sequence (DNA): TGTGCCAGCAGGCCCCGGGCCACCTCTGGAAACACCATATATTTT. As protein: CASRPRATSGNTIYF.

The chain couples TRBV21-1 to TRBJ2-7; the table's D gene call, TRBD2, was not cross checked with the DNA. TRBV21-1 is flagged as a pseudogene. CDR3 length: 17 residues. CDR3 region: CASPNPRGLVGFSEQYF. Written as DNA, the CDR3 is TGTGCCAGCCCAAACCCACGGGGACTAGTTGGGTTTTCCGAGCAGTACTTC.

This sequence joins TRBV18 and TRBJ1-2, with 8 positions matching TRBD1. The CDR3 spans 15 residues. CDR1 and CDR2 from the germline V gene are KGHSH and LQKENI. The V segment lost 4 bases and the J segment 0 bases; nucleotides outside the gene matches: 4. The CDR3 DNA follows: TGTGCCAGCTCACTCGACAGGGGCGCTAACTATGGCTACACCTTC. Protein product: CASSLDRGANYGYTF.

The chain has TRBV10-3 and TRBJ2-1, with TRBD2 matching 8 bases. CDR3 length equals 14 residues. Germline trimming cut 2 bases from V and 10 bases from J; bases unmatched to any gene: 7. The germline gives CDR1 ENHRY, CDR2 SYGVKD. CDR3 nucleotides: TGTGCCATCAGTGAGGGGACTAGGGTAGGGGAGCAGTTCTTC. Its translation is CAISEGTRVGEQFF.

This clone was observed a handful of times. The chain recombines TRBV14 with TRBJ1-5, with D possibly TRBD1 on 5 matching bases. CDR3 size: 15 residues. Trimming took 3 bases from V and 5 from J, leaving 14 bases between them. Germline values: CDR1 SGHDN, CDR2 FVKESK. In nucleotides, the CDR3 is TGTGCCAGCAGCCACGCCCCGGGGGGACATCAGCCCCAGCATTTT. Its translation: CASSHAPGGHQPQHF.

This chain uses TRBV28 with TRBJ2-7; 11 positions match TRBD2. The J segment lost 0 bases and the V segment lost 4 bases, leaving 8 bases of the junction unmatched. This CDR3 has 17 residues. CDR1 is MDHEN and CDR2 is SYDVKM in the germline V gene. CDR3 amino acids: CASSSPGLAASSYEQYF. As DNA, the CDR3 is TGTGCCAGCAGTTCCCCGGGACTAGCGGCTAGCTCCTACGAGCAGTACTTC.

The V and J genes are TRBV12-5 and TRBJ2-1; D ambiguous. V was trimmed by 1 base and J by 3 bases, leaving 4 bases between them. Germline V gene sequence: CDR1 LGHNT, CDR2 FRNRAP. This CDR3 region has 13 residues. CDR3 amino acids: CASGLGVYNEQFF. The DNA of the CDR3 is TGTGCTAGTGGTTTGGGAGTCTACAATGAGCAGTTCTTC.

The chain carries TRBV6-2 or TRBV6-3 and TRBJ2-5; 11 bases agree with TRBD2. From germline, CDR1 is MNHEY and CDR2 SVGEGT. With V trimmed by 6 bases and J by 4 bases, 4 bases remained unmatched. The CDR3 contains 14 residues. CDR3 in DNA: TGTGCCAGCAGCCCCGGACTAGCGGGAGAGACCCAGTACTTC. Residues: CASSPGLAGETQYF.

The chain links TRBV30 to TRBJ1-1, with 7 bases that match TRBD1. CDR1 and CDR2 from the germline V gene are GTSNPN and SVGIG (reference sequence). V lost 7 bases to trimming and J lost 5 bases; unmatched junction nucleotides: 7. The CDR3 is 12 amino acids. CDR3 region: CASRGSGTEAFF. The DNA of the CDR3 is TGTGCCTCCAGGGGGAGTGGGACTGAAGCTTTCTTT.

The chain employs TRBV11-3 and TRBJ2-3; TRBD2 matches at 14 bases. V lost 3 bases, J lost 5 bases, and 7 bases stayed unmatched. Germline V CDR1 and CDR2: SGHNT, YENEEA. CDR3 length equals 17 residues. CDR3 in amino acids: CASSLAGLAGVRDTQYF. The DNA for the CDR3 is TGTGCCAGCAGCTTGGCGGGACTAGCGGGAGTCAGAGATACGCAGTATTTT. The entire variable domain, with the rest obtained from reference TRBV11-3 and TRBJ2-3, is as follows: EAGVVQSPRYKIIEKKQPVAFWCNPISGHNTLYWYLQNLGQGPELLIRYENEEAVDDSQLPKDRFSAERLKGVDSTLKIQPAELGDSAVYLCASSLAGLAGVRDTQYFGPGTRLTVL.

The rearrangement links TRBV12-5 to TRBJ2-5; perhaps TRBD2 as D (6 bases). Germline V gene data show CDR1 as LGHNT and CDR2 as FRNRAP. V dropped 3 bases and J dropped 2 bases, with 22 bases sitting between them. The CDR3 is 18 residues long. The DNA of the CDR3 is TGTGCTAGTGGTTTAGACCCCCGCGGGAACCACCGACAAGAGACCCAGTACTTC. Protein: CASGLDPRGNHRQETQYF. The full variable domain, in which reference TRBV12-5 and TRBJ2-5 provide the parts outside the CDR3, is DARVTQTPRHKVTEMGQEVTMRCQPILGHNTVFWYRQTMMQGLELLAYFRNRAPLDDSGMPKDRFSAEMPDATLATLKIQPSEPRDSAVYFCASGLDPRGNHRQETQYFGPGTRLLVL.

The chain couples TRBV7-9 to TRBJ1-4, with 7 bases matching TRBD1. CDR1 is SEHNR and CDR2 is FQNEAQ in the germline V gene (reference sequence). V was pared by 0 bases and J by 3 bases, with 7 bases of the junction left unmatched. This CDR3 has 17 residues. CDR3 sequence (DNA): TGTGCCAGCAGCTTAGCTACCGGTGGACAGGCTAATGAAAAACTGTTTTTT. The encoded protein is CASSLATGGQANEKLFF.

CDR3 region: CASSVMSGRAHNEQFF. The CDR3 DNA sequence: TGTGCCAGCAGCGTAATGAGCGGGAGGGCCCACAATGAGCAGTTCTTC. This rearrangement joins TRBV9 to TRBJ2-1, with 10 nucleotides matching TRBD2. Germline V gene lookup returns CDR1 SGDLS and CDR2 YYNGEE. Trimming at V came to 1 base and at J to 5 bases, leaving 6 bases not matched to a gene. The CDR3 contains 16 residues.

The chain is built from TRBV7-9 and TRBJ2-2; no definite D call. V was cut by 5 bases and J by 5 bases, with 9 bases left in between. CDR3 size: 13 residues. Germline V CDR1 and CDR2: SEHNR, FQNEAQ (reference sequence). Here the CDR3 DNA reads TGTGCCAGCAGCCCTAGTCTGACCGGGGAGCTGTTTTTT. As protein: CASSPSLTGELFF.

V and J are TRBV13 and TRBJ2-7; D is perhaps TRBD1 or TRBD2 (5 bases each). This CDR3 is 15 amino acids long. Trimming stripped 1 base from V and 6 bases from J, with 16 bases between. Germline V lookup: CDR1 PRHDT, CDR2 FYEKMQ (reference sequence). CDR3 sequence reads: CASSLVPGRGGEQYF. For the CDR3, the DNA is TGTGCCAGCAGCTTAGTACCAGGGAGAGGAGGCGAGCAGTACTTC. The full variable domain, rest sourced from reference TRBV13 and TRBJ2-7, is AAGVIQSPRHLIKEKRETATLKCYPIPRHDTVYWYQQGPGQDPQFLISFYEKMQSDKGSIPDRFSAQQFSDYHSELNMSSLELGDSALYFCASSLVPGRGGEQYFGPGTRLTVT.

V and J are TRBV29-1 and TRBJ2-3; TRBD2 matches 8 bases. J gave up 2 bases and V 1 base, and 11 bases lay outside the gene matches. Germline values: CDR1 SQVTM, CDR2 ANQGSEA. The CDR3 runs 17 residues. The CDR3 spells CSVEAKVTSGATDTQYF. CDR3 sequence (DNA): TGCAGCGTTGAAGCGAAGGTCACTAGCGGAGCCACAGATACGCAGTATTTT.

The chain combines TRBV2 with TRBJ2-3; the D gene is possibly TRBD2 (5 bases). This CDR3 is built from 15 residues. Trimming removed 7 bases at V and 2 bases at J, with 16 bases between. Looked up from germline, CDR1 is SNHLY and CDR2 is FYNNEI. This CDR3 is CASIPDLGYTDTQYF. Here the CDR3 DNA reads TGTGCCAGCATTCCGGACTTGGGCTACACAGATACGCAGTATTTT.

This clone showed up just once. The chain employs TRBV5-6 and TRBJ1-1; D not resolved. Trimming removed 1 base at V and 2 bases at J, with 12 bases between. The CDR3 is made up of 15 amino acids. Germline V gene data show CDR1 as SGHDT and CDR2 as YYEEEE. The CDR3 DNA reads as TGTGCCAGCAGCTTGTTAATCCGGCCAAACACTGAAGCTTTCTTT. It codes for CASSLLIRPNTEAFF.

V is TRBV28 and J is TRBJ2-1; 8 bases are a match to TRBD2. J gave up 10 bases and V 8 bases, and 13 bases lay outside the gene matches. CDR1 is MDHEN, CDR2 SYDVKM, per germline. The CDR3 consists of 14 residues. The CDR3 DNA sequence: TGTGCCAGCTCCTATATACCAGCGGGAGTCGAGCAGTTCTTC. The encoded protein is CASSYIPAGVEQFF.

The CDR3 nucleotides read TGTGCCAGTAGCTTAGGACTAGCGGGGTACAATGAGCAGTTCTTC. It codes for CASSLGLAGYNEQFF. V and J are TRBV19 and TRBJ2-1; 12 nucleotides match TRBD2. The CDR3 runs 15 residues. The ends lost 6 bases at V and 4 bases at J; junction bases unmatched: 4. The germline V gene has CDR1 LNHDA and CDR2 SQIVND (reference sequence).

V usage is TRBV27 and J usage is TRBJ2-5, with D tentatively TRBD2 (7 bases). This CDR3 spans 15 amino acids. CDR1 is MNHEY and CDR2 is SMNVEV in the germline V gene (reference sequence). V was cut by 2 bases and J by 5 bases, with 15 bases left in between. The CDR3, as DNA: TGTGCCAGCAGTTTAGTTGTCGGGGGGCTGGAGACCCAGTACTTC. Its translation is CASSLVVGGLETQYF.

V and J are TRBV6-1 and TRBJ2-7, with 7 nucleotides matching TRBD1. Trimming took 3 bases from V and 1 from J; bases not matched to a gene: 12. CDR1 is MNHNS and CDR2 is SASEGT in the germline V gene. The CDR3 is 17 amino acids. DNA of the CDR3: TGTGCCAGCAGTGAGACTATGATTCCGGGACAGTCCTACGAGCAGTACTTC. Protein product: CASSETMIPGQSYEQYF.

This rearrangement joins TRBV5-1 to TRBJ2-7; perhaps D is TRBD1 or TRBD2 (5 bases each). Germline assignment: CDR1 SGHRS and CDR2 YFSETQ. The CDR3 is 13 residues long. V was shortened by 5 bases and J by 4 bases, with 13 bases between the two germline ends. Written as DNA, the CDR3 is TGCGCCAGCAGTTTACGGGGACCTTACGAGCAGTACTTC. Amino acid sequence: CASSLRGPYEQYF.

This rearrangement joins TRBV15 to TRBJ1-2; TRBD1 matches at 8 bases. Germline-derived CDR1 and CDR2 are LNHNV and YYDKDF (reference sequence). The CDR3 covers 13 residues. The ends lost 2 bases at V and 6 bases at J; junction bases unmatched: 2. DNA for the CDR3: TGTGCCACCAGCAGACCGACAGGGGATGGCTACACCTTC. Translating it yields CATSRPTGDGYTF.

The chain carries TRBV9 and TRBJ2-7; 8 bases map to TRBD2. The CDR3 runs to 14 residues. Germline V lookup: CDR1 SGDLS, CDR2 YYNGEE. The V gene end was trimmed by 0 bases and the J gene end by 3 bases; junction bases not matched to a gene: 2. The DNA of the CDR3 is TGTGCCAGCAGCGTAGTCGGGACTAGCTACGAGCAGTACTTC. It codes for CASSVVGTSYEQYF.

This chain joins TRBV3-1 (or the pseudogene TRBV3-2) and TRBJ1-1; 10 bases line up with TRBD1. Germline lookup yields CDR1 LGHDT and CDR2 YNNKEL (reference sequence). With 1 base clipped from V and 4 bases from J, the junction kept 0 bases outside the gene matches. The CDR3 spans 14 residues. The CDR3 spells CASSQGTGGTEAFF. In DNA, the CDR3 is TGTGCCAGCAGCCAAGGGACAGGGGGCACTGAAGCTTTCTTT.

The chain combines TRBV18 with TRBJ1-5; no clear D. The CDR3 runs to 17 residues. V was trimmed by 6 bases and J by 2 bases, leaving 20 bases between them. Germline V gene data show CDR1 as KGHSH and CDR2 as LQKENI. CDR3 nucleotide sequence: TGTGCCAGCTCCCAAGAGATCCGGCAAACGGGCAATCAGCCCCAGCATTTT. Residues: CASSQEIRQTGNQPQHF.

The rearrangement uses TRBV24-1 and TRBJ2-1; D may correspond to TRBD1 or TRBD2 (5 bases each). The CDR3 extends over 14 amino acids. V dropped 4 bases and J dropped 9 bases, with 15 bases sitting between them. Germline CDR1 is KGHDR and CDR2 is SFDVKD. CDR3 residues: CATSEPGPLSEQFF. CDR3 coding DNA: TGTGCCACCAGTGAACCGGGACCGCTCTCTGAGCAGTTCTTC.

This clone has just one count. The V and J genes are TRBV11-2 and TRBJ1-5; TRBD1 is a possible D gene (5 bases). The CDR3 covers 15 residues. CDR1 is SGHAT, CDR2 FQNNGV, per germline. V was shortened by 3 bases and J by 3 bases, with 12 bases between the two germline ends. The CDR3 loop reads CASSFMGDPNQPQHF. The CDR3 nucleotides read TGTGCCAGCAGCTTTATGGGGGACCCCAATCAGCCCCAGCATTTT.

The chain recombines TRBV6-5 with TRBJ2-3; no clear D gene. Germline lookup yields CDR1 MNHEY and CDR2 SVGAGI. The CDR3 sequence is 13 residues long. The ends were cut back, 6 bases at V and 5 bases at J, with 12 bases in the middle. The CDR3 bases are TGTGCCAGCAGGGACGAACTTAAAGATACGCAGTATTTT. This sequence encodes CASRDELKDTQYF.

The chain recombines TRBV29-1 with TRBJ1-2, with TRBD1 matching over 9 bases. V lost 1 base to trimming and J lost 8 bases; unmatched junction nucleotides: 8. Germline-derived CDR1 and CDR2 are SQVTM and ANQGSEA. This CDR3 is 14 amino acids long. CDR3 sequence: CSVEASTGGRGYTF. The CDR3 DNA sequence: TGCAGCGTTGAAGCTTCTACAGGGGGCCGGGGCTACACCTTC.